One and the same sample provided the 14 T cell receptor beta chains below, sequenced in a study of cytomegalovirus exposure and HLA in healthy donors. PCR involved 60 Vbeta and 13 Jbeta primers. The assay was immunoSEQ multiplex PCR, and TCRdb's table has in-frame clones only and misses some. Counted here are 150,000 to 200,000 clones, approximately 84% occurring once; the ten biggest clones make up about 1.3%. Sequencing used PBMCs. The source of these receptors is a girl aged 10-17 years in good health and CMV-seropositive.

The CDR3, as DNA: TGTGCCAGCAGCGTAGGAGGTAGCGGGGGATACAATGAGCAGTTCTTC. This sequence encodes CASSVGGSGGYNEQFF. The V gene is TRBV9, the J gene TRBJ2-1; TRBD2 agrees at 9 bases. Germline CDR1 reads SGDLS; CDR2 reads YYNGEE. The CDR3 runs 16 residues. With 0 bases clipped from V and 4 bases from J, the junction kept 5 bases outside the gene matches. Using reference TRBV9 and TRBJ2-1 for the parts outside the CDR3, the full variable domain is DSGVTQTPKHLITATGQRVTLRCSPRSGDLSVYWYQQSLDQGLQFLIQYYNGEERAKGNILERFSAQQFPDLHSELNLSSLELGDSALYFCASSVGGSGGYNEQFFGPGTRLTVL.

The CDR3 nucleotides read TGTGCCAGCAGCTTAACAGGTTACCGGTCGGACATTCAGTACTTC. Encoded protein: CASSLTGYRSDIQYF. The rearrangement joins TRBV7-9 to TRBJ2-4; D is perhaps TRBD1 (5 bases). Germline values: CDR1 SEHNR, CDR2 FQNEAQ (reference sequence). This CDR3 contains 15 residues. The V gene lost 2 bases and the J gene lost 8 bases, with 16 bases spanning the gap. The variable domain in full, with the rest retrieved from reference TRBV7-9 and TRBJ2-4, is DTGVSQNPRHKITKRGQNVTFRCDPISEHNRLYWYRQTLGQGPEFLTYFQNEAQLEKSRLLSDRFSAERPKGSFSTLEIQRTEQGDSAMYLCASSLTGYRSDIQYFGAGTRLSVL.

J is TRBJ2-7 and V is TRBV5-1; maybe TRBD1 (7 bases). Trimming took off 3 bases at V and 0 bases at J, with 10 bases between the two ends. Germline CDR1 reads SGHRS; CDR2 reads YFSETQ. The CDR3 is 14 residues long. CDR3 amino acids: CASSWRDSSYEQYF. In DNA form, the CDR3 reads TGCGCCAGCAGCTGGAGGGACAGCTCCTACGAGCAGTACTTC.

V is TRBV5-4 and J is TRBJ2-5; the match to TRBD2 covers 8 bases. CDR3 length: 16 amino acids. The J segment lost 2 bases and the V segment lost 4 bases, leaving 10 bases of the junction unmatched. The V gene's germline CDR1 is SGHNT and CDR2 YYREEE (reference sequence). Here the CDR3 reads CASSRVAGSGQETQYF. Written as DNA, the CDR3 is TGTGCCAGCAGCAGGGTAGCGGGATCGGGTCAAGAGACCCAGTACTTC.

The rearrangement links TRBV7-7 to TRBJ2-1, with 7 bases fitting TRBD2. Germline V CDR1 and CDR2: SSHAT, FNYEAQ (reference sequence). The CDR3 is 15 amino acids. The CDR3 nucleotides read TGTGCTAGCCTAGCGGAATCGCCCGTGAAAAGTGAGCAGTTCTTC. Translation gives CASLAESPVKSEQFF.

In this sample, this clone turned up a few times. J is TRBJ2-5 and V is TRBV5-1; D call uncertain. CDR3 length: 14 residues. Trimming pared 5 bases from V and 4 bases from J, leaving 15 bases between. CDR1 is SGHRS, CDR2 YFSETQ, per germline. The CDR3: CASSSWSLVETQYF. The CDR3 DNA follows: TGCGCCAGCAGTTCTTGGAGTCTGGTAGAGACCCAGTACTTC.

This clone was observed a few times. Here the CDR3 reads CASSSPQGFGELFF. CDR3 sequence (DNA): TGTGCCAGTAGTAGTCCCCAGGGATTTGGGGAGCTGTTTTTT. J is TRBJ2-2 and V is TRBV19; TRBD1 might be the D (5 bases). The ends were cut back, 4 bases at V and 8 bases at J, with 14 bases in the middle. The CDR3 totals 14 residues. CDR1 LNHDA and CDR2 SQIVND come from the germline V gene (reference sequence).

This rearrangement joins TRBV18 to TRBJ1-1, with D perhaps TRBD1 (5 bases). Germline V gene sequence: CDR1 KGHSH, CDR2 LQKENI. Deletions cut 4 bases from V and 6 bases from J, with 15 bases between. This CDR3 has 14 amino acids. The CDR3 sequence: CASSLRDGGSEAFF. The CDR3, as DNA: TGTGCCAGCTCACTCCGGGACGGGGGTTCTGAAGCTTTCTTT.

This clone came up once. The rearrangement uses TRBV19 and TRBJ2-5; the D gene is possibly TRBD2 (7 bases). The CDR3 consists of 13 residues. V lost 9 bases to trimming and J lost 1 base, with 12 bases between them. CDR1 and CDR2 from the germline V gene are LNHDA and SQIVND (reference sequence). The CDR3 reads CASRGGIQETQYF. DNA for the CDR3: TGTGCCAGCAGGGGAGGGATCCAAGAGACCCAGTACTTC.

This chain uses TRBV6-5 with TRBJ2-1; 9 nucleotides align to TRBD1. The V gene's germline CDR1 is MNHEY and CDR2 SVGAGI. V shed 2 bases and J 8 bases; nucleotides not matched to a gene: 4. The CDR3 loop spans 14 amino acids. The chain's CDR3 is CASSYKGQGYEQFF. The CDR3 DNA is TGTGCCAGCAGTTACAAGGGACAGGGCTATGAGCAGTTCTTC.

This chain uses TRBV18 with TRBJ2-5, with 11 bases aligning to TRBD2. CDR1 is KGHSH and CDR2 is LQKENI in the germline V gene. The ends lost 6 bases at V and 5 bases at J; junction bases unmatched: 5. This CDR3 spans 14 amino acids. CDR3 loop: CASSSLAGAETQYF. For the CDR3, the DNA is TGTGCCAGCTCCTCACTAGCGGGAGCGGAGACCCAGTACTTC.

The genes are TRBV4-2 and TRBJ2-1, with 9 bases that match TRBD2. CDR3 length: 16 residues. Germline CDR1 is LGHNA and CDR2 is YNFKEQ. The V segment lost 3 bases and the J segment 8 bases; nucleotides outside the gene matches: 11. CDR3 sequence (DNA): TGTGCCAGCAGCCACCCCCCCACCGGGACTAGCCATGAGCAGTTCTTC. This gives the protein CASSHPPTGTSHEQFF.

V is TRBV7-2 and J is TRBJ2-7; 7 bases map to TRBD1. The V gene's germline CDR1 is SGHTA and CDR2 FQGNSA. The V gene end was trimmed by 4 bases and the J gene end by 3 bases; junction bases not matched to a gene: 9. CDR3 length equals 15 residues. The CDR3 DNA reads as TGTGCCAGCAGCTCCGAAGGCAGGGGGTTCTACGAGCAGTACTTC. Protein: CASSSEGRGFYEQYF.

V is TRBV5-1 and J is TRBJ1-2; 11 bases map to TRBD1. From germline, CDR1 is SGHRS and CDR2 YFSETQ. The V gene end was trimmed by 3 bases and the J gene end by 4 bases; junction bases not matched to a gene: 8. The CDR3 covers 16 residues. The CDR3 reads CASSSPDRGPTYGYTF. The CDR3 coding sequence is TGCGCCAGCAGCTCACCGGACAGGGGGCCTACCTATGGCTACACCTTC.